Each of the 24 T cell receptor beta chains below was sequenced from the same sample in a study of T cells in Graves' hyperthyroidism and ophthalmopathy. It was RNA transcripts that yielded the amplified TCR beta CDR3 regions. With the HTBI primer set, the TCR CDR3 went through a first round of RT-PCR. Each CDR3 protein gets one entry after TCRdb re-called the multiplex PCR reads with MiXCR. The data show around 280,000 distinct CDR3 sequences, 10% to 15% seen once. The specimen was blood. The receptors stem from a woman between 25 and 40 years old with Graves' hyperthyroidism that later progressed to Graves' ophthalmopathy.

This chain joins TRBV20-1 and TRBJ1-2, with 7 bases fitting TRBD1. The trim removed 2 bases at V and 6 bases at J, leaving 12 bases unmatched. The CDR3 length is 15 residues. Germline V gene sequence: CDR1 DFQATT, CDR2 SNEGSKA (reference sequence). The CDR3 DNA is TGCAGTGCTAGAAGCATAGGGGGCGAGAACCATGGCTACACCTTC. Translated, it gives CSARSIGGENHGYTF.

This clonotype was counted ten times or more. J is TRBJ2-1 and V is TRBV5-6, with 8 bases lining up with TRBD2. Trimming took 0 bases from V and 8 from J; bases not matched to a gene: 4. The CDR3 runs to 14 residues. Per germline, CDR1 SGHDT and CDR2 YYEEEE. The CDR3 nucleotides read TGTGCCAGCAGCTTGGCCGGGAGGGCCGATGAGCAGTTCTTC. It is translated as CASSLAGRADEQFF.

The V gene is TRBV10-3, the J gene TRBJ2-2, with 7 positions matching TRBD1. The CDR3 has 15 residues. From germline, CDR1 is ENHRY and CDR2 SYGVKD. V shed 6 bases and J 6 bases; nucleotides not matched to a gene: 10. CDR3 amino acids: CAIRYTDRAPGELFF. The CDR3 coding sequence is TGTGCCATCAGATATACCGACAGGGCCCCCGGGGAGCTGTTTTTT.

In its sample, this clonotype was seen many times. V and J are TRBV29-1 and TRBJ2-1; a weak D match, TRBD2 (6 bases). This CDR3 region has 15 residues. V lost 0 bases to trimming and J lost 5 bases, with 14 bases between them. Looked up from germline, CDR1 is SQVTM and CDR2 is ANQGSEA. The DNA for the CDR3 is TGCAGCGTTGAAGAGGGAGGATGGTCGGACAATGAGCAGTTCTTC. Amino acids: CSVEEGGWSDNEQFF.

This clonotype was seen repeatedly, ten times or more. This chain uses TRBV6-2 or TRBV6-3 with TRBJ1-5; TRBD1 aligns across 11 bases. The CDR3 length is 15 residues. After removal of 7 bases from V and 9 bases from J, the junction contained 11 bases not matched to a gene. Germline CDR1 and CDR2: MNHEY and SVGEGT. CDR3 DNA sequence: TGTGCCAGCACTGTAGGCGGGACAGGGGGTAGGCCCCAGCATTTT. Its protein is CASTVGGTGGRPQHF.

The chain carries TRBV2 and TRBJ1-5; D possibly corresponds to TRBD1 (5 bases). The CDR3 contains 17 residues. The V gene lost 6 bases and the J gene lost 1 base, with 19 bases spanning the gap. Germline V gives CDR1 SNHLY, CDR2 FYNNEI. The CDR3 protein is CASRVGVLGNSNQPQHF. The CDR3 DNA reads as TGTGCCAGCAGAGTGGGGGTTCTGGGTAACAGCAATCAGCCCCAGCATTTT.

This clonotype was observed many times. The chain is built from TRBV30 and TRBJ2-7; the D is unclear. The CDR3 loop spans 12 amino acids. V lost 5 bases and J lost 8, with 16 bases in between. Germline V lookup: CDR1 GTSNPN, CDR2 SVGIG (reference sequence). The CDR3 reads CAWLGRSEKQYF. In DNA form, the CDR3 reads TGTGCCTGGCTCGGCCGGAGCGAGAAGCAGTACTTC.

The sample holds many counts of this clonotype. The chain couples TRBV20-1 to TRBJ2-7; 11 nucleotides align to TRBD2. CDR3 length: 13 amino acids. The germline V gene has CDR1 DFQATT and CDR2 SNEGSKA (reference sequence). V lost 8 bases and J lost 3; bases outside the gene matches: 6. The chain's CDR3 is CSTAGLADYEQYF. Written as DNA, the CDR3 is TGCAGTACCGCGGGACTAGCGGACTACGAGCAGTACTTC.

Many counts were recorded for this clonotype. This chain joins TRBV28 and TRBJ2-1, with no clear D. Germline values: CDR1 MDHEN, CDR2 SYDVKM. The CDR3 consists of 11 residues. Trimming took 6 bases from V and 4 from J, leaving 4 bases between them. Here the CDR3 DNA reads TGTGCCAGCAGGCTATACAATGAGCAGTTCTTC. It is translated as CASRLYNEQFF.

This clonotype was detected ten times or more. The chain is built from TRBV28 and TRBJ1-1, with 7 bases lining up with TRBD1. CDR1 is MDHEN and CDR2 is SYDVKM in the germline V gene. The CDR3 is 16 residues long. Trimming at V came to 6 bases and at J to 7 bases, leaving 17 bases not matched to a gene. The CDR3 DNA reads as TGTGCCAGCAGGCCGGGACAGCGTAGTCTAATAGGTGAAGCTTTCTTT. Its translation is CASRPGQRSLIGEAFF.

This clonotype was seen repeatedly, ten times or more. The chain employs TRBV7-2 and TRBJ2-7, with 8 bases fitting TRBD1. Germline-derived CDR1 and CDR2 are SGHTA and FQGNSA. V shed 5 bases and J 7 bases; nucleotides not matched to a gene: 7. The CDR3 has 13 amino acids. Here the CDR3 reads CASSPWTGLEQYF. The DNA for the CDR3 is TGTGCCAGCAGCCCCTGGACAGGGCTGGAGCAGTACTTC.

This clonotype appeared many times. The V call is TRBV11-2, the J call TRBJ1-5; D uncertain. CDR3 length equals 16 residues. Germline CDR1 reads SGHAT; CDR2 reads FQNNGV. The V end lost 0 bases, the J end lost 3 bases, and 12 bases lay between the germline ends. As DNA, the CDR3 is TGTGCCAGCAGCTTAGATCGGGCAGTCAACAATCAGCCCCAGCATTTT. Amino acid sequence: CASSLDRAVNNQPQHF.

This clonotype was observed a few times. The rearrangement uses TRBV4-3 and TRBJ1-2; the match to TRBD1 covers 10 bases. This CDR3 spans 15 amino acids. Unmatched junction bases numbered 7, after V lost 3 bases and J lost 6 bases. CDR1 and CDR2 from the germline V gene are LGHNA and YSLEER. The CDR3 spells CASSQRAGTGDGYTF. DNA for the CDR3: TGCGCCAGCAGCCAGAGAGCCGGGACAGGGGATGGCTACACCTTC.

This clonotype has a handful of counts. The chain recombines TRBV5-1 with TRBJ2-5; tentative D call: TRBD1 (6 bases). The CDR3 consists of 15 residues. Germline loops: CDR1 SGHRS, CDR2 YFSETQ. V was cut by 4 bases and J by 5 bases, with 18 bases left in between. The CDR3, as DNA: TGCGCCAGCAGCCCACAGTTGGGGGCTGGGGAGACCCAGTACTTC. This translates into CASSPQLGAGETQYF.

This clonotype appeared many times. CDR3 protein: CASSQDWGPYEQYF. CDR3 DNA sequence: TGCGCCAGCAGCCAAGATTGGGGGCCCTACGAGCAGTACTTC. The chain combines TRBV4-3 with TRBJ2-7; weak D call: TRBD1 (6 bases). Trimming left V 0 bases short and J 2 bases short, with 8 bases between. The CDR3 has 14 amino acids. Germline assignment: CDR1 LGHNA and CDR2 YSLEER.

The rearrangement uses TRBV28 and TRBJ1-2; D perhaps matches TRBD1 (6 bases). The germline V gene encodes CDR1 MDHEN and CDR2 SYDVKM. V was trimmed by 8 bases and J by 0 bases, leaving 16 bases between them. The CDR3 loop spans 15 amino acids. CDR3 region: CASAGGDTSNYGYTF. As DNA, the CDR3 is TGTGCCAGCGCGGGGGGGGACACTTCTAACTATGGCTACACCTTC.

This clonotype was counted at least ten times. The CDR3 region is CSVEGLAGNTGELFF. As DNA, the CDR3 is TGCAGCGTTGAAGGGCTAGCGGGGAATACCGGGGAGCTGTTTTTT. V and J are TRBV29-1 and TRBJ2-2; the match to TRBD2 covers 9 bases. The trim removed 1 base at V and 5 bases at J, leaving 5 bases unmatched. The CDR3 has 15 residues. Germline V gene sequence: CDR1 SQVTM, CDR2 ANQGSEA.

This clonotype was picked up a small number of times. The J gene is TRBJ2-6, the V gene TRBV11-1; either TRBD1 or TRBD2 may fit D (6 bases each). CDR1 and CDR2 from the germline V gene are SGHAT and FQDESV (reference sequence). The CDR3 sequence is 18 residues long. The V and J ends lost 0 bases and 0 bases respectively, with 12 bases between them. The DNA for the CDR3 is TGTGCCAGCAGCTTAGCGCTAGGGGGGATCTCTGGGGCCAACGTCCTGACTTTC. Its translation: CASSLALGGISGANVLTF.

This clonotype appeared a single time. J is TRBJ2-3 and V is TRBV29-1, with D tentatively TRBD1 (7 bases). Trimming took 8 bases from V and 2 from J, leaving 20 bases between them. The CDR3 is made up of 15 amino acids. Germline V gives CDR1 SQVTM, CDR2 ANQGSEA. CDR3 in DNA: TGCAGCCAGGGGGGACAAGGTCCACACACAGATACGCAGTATTTT. Residues: CSQGGQGPHTDTQYF.

This clonotype was counted many times. The chain couples TRBV7-2 to TRBJ2-2, with TRBD2 matching over 7 bases. V lost 0 bases to trimming and J lost 5 bases; unmatched junction nucleotides: 6. From germline, CDR1 is SGHTA and CDR2 FQGNSA. This CDR3 spans 16 amino acids. CDR3 loop: CASSLAGGPRTGELFF. CDR3 DNA: TGTGCCAGCAGCTTAGCGGGAGGGCCAAGGACCGGGGAGCTGTTTTTT.

The sample holds many counts of this clonotype. V and J are TRBV28 and TRBJ2-7; perhaps TRBD2 as D (6 bases). Germline assignment: CDR1 MDHEN and CDR2 SYDVKM. CDR3 length equals 16 residues. With 6 bases removed from V and 2 bases from J, the gap between germline ends came to 20 bases. In nucleotides, the CDR3 is TGTGCCAGCAGCCGCCAAGGGCTAGCGATTACCTACGAGCAGTACTTC. This translates into CASSRQGLAITYEQYF. The entire variable domain, with the rest obtained from reference TRBV28 and TRBJ2-7, is as follows: DVKVTQSSRYLVKRTGEKVFLECVQDMDHENMFWYRQDPGLGLRLIYFSYDVKMKEKGDIPEGYSVSREKKERFSLILESASTNQTSMYLCASSRQGLAITYEQYFGPGTRLTVT.

The V call is TRBV4-1, the J call TRBJ2-2, with unresolved D. CDR1 is MGHRA and CDR2 is YSYEKL in the germline V gene. The CDR3 runs 14 residues. The germline V and J ends were trimmed by 3 bases and 7 bases, with 12 bases remaining between them. The CDR3 here is CASSHEDRIGELFF. CDR3 in DNA: TGCGCCAGCAGCCATGAAGACCGGATCGGGGAGCTGTTTTTT.

This clonotype was counted ten times or more. The CDR3 nucleotides are TGTGCCAGCAGCTTCACGGACGGGAACACTGAAGCTTTCTTT. Its protein product is CASSFTDGNTEAFF. The chain carries TRBV7-9 and TRBJ1-1; no clear D gene. The germline CDR1 and CDR2 sequences are SEHNR and FQNEAQ (reference sequence). Trimming removed 3 bases from V and 1 base from J, with 9 bases in between. The CDR3 loop spans 14 amino acids.

The chain has TRBV7-9 and TRBJ2-2; 11 positions match TRBD2. This CDR3 comprises 19 residues. After removal of 5 bases from V and 5 bases from J, the junction contained 16 bases not matched to a gene. The germline gives CDR1 SEHNR, CDR2 FQNEAQ (reference sequence). The CDR3 sequence: CASSPRFIAGGPITGELFF. The CDR3, as DNA: TGTGCCAGCAGCCCGAGGTTTATAGCGGGAGGGCCGATTACCGGGGAGCTGTTTTTT. The full variable domain, with the rest looked up from reference TRBV7-9 and TRBJ2-2, is DTGVSQNPRHKITKRGQNVTFRCDPISEHNRLYWYRQTLGQGPEFLTYFQNEAQLEKSRLLSDRFSAERPKGSFSTLEIQRTEQGDSAMYLCASSPRFIAGGPITGELFFGEGSRLTVL.